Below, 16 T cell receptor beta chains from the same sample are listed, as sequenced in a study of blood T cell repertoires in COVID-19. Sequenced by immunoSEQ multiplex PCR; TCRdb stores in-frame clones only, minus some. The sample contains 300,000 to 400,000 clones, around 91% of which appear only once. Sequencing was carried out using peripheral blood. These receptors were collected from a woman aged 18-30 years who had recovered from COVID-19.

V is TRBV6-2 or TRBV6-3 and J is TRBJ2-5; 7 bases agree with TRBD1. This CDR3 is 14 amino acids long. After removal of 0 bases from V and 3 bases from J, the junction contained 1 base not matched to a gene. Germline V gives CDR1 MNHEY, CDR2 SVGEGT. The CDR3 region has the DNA TGTGCCAGCAGTTACTCCGGGACAGAAGAGACCCAGTACTTC. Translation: CASSYSGTEETQYF.

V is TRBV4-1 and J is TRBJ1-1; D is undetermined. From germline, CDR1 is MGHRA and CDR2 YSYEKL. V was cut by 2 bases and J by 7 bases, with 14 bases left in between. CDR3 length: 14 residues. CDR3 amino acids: CASSQLVQAFEAFF. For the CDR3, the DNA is TGCGCCAGCAGCCAACTCGTCCAGGCTTTTGAAGCTTTCTTT.

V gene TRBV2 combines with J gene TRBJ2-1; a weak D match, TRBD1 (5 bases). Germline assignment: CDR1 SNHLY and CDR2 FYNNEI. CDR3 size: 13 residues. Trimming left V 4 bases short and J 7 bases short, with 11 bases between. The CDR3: CASSVPGINEQFF. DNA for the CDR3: TGTGCCAGCAGTGTCCCAGGGATAAATGAGCAGTTCTTC.

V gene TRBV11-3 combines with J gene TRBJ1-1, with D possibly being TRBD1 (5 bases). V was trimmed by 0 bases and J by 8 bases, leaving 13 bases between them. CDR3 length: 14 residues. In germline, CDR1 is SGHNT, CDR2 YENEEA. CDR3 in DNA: TGTGCCAGCAGCTTAGATCGACAGCCCGAAGAAGCTTTCTTT. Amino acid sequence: CASSLDRQPEEAFF.

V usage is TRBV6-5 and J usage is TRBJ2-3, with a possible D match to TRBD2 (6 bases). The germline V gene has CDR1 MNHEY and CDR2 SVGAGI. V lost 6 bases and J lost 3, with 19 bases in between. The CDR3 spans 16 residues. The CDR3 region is CASSYGGREKTDTQYF. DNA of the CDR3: TGTGCCAGCAGCTACGGAGGACGGGAGAAGACAGATACGCAGTATTTT.

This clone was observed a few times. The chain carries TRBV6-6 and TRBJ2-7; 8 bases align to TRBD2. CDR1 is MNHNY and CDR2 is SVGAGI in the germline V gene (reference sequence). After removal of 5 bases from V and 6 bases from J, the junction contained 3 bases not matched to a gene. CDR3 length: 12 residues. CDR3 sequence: CASSREGGEQYV. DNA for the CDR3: TGTGCCAGCAGTCGGGAGGGAGGCGAGCAGTACGTC.

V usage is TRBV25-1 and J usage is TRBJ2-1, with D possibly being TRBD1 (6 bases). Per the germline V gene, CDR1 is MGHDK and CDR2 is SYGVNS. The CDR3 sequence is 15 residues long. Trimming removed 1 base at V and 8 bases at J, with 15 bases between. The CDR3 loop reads CASSELSQGRHEQFF. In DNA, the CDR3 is TGTGCCAGCAGTGAATTGAGCCAGGGGCGACATGAGCAGTTCTTC.

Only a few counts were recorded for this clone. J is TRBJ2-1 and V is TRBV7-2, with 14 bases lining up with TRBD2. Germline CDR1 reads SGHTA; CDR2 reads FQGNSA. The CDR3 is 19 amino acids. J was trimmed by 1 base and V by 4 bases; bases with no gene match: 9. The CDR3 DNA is TGTGCCAGCAGCTCCCGGGGACTAGCGGGAGTTCGGTCCTACAATGAGCAGTTCTTC. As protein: CASSSRGLAGVRSYNEQFF.

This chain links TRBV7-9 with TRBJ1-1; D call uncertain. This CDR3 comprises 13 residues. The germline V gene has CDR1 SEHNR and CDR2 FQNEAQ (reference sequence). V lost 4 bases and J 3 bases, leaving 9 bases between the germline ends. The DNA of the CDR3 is TGTGCCAGCAGCTCCACGGAGGACACTGAAGCTTTCTTT. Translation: CASSSTEDTEAFF. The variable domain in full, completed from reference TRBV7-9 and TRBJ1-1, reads DTGVSQNPRHKITKRGQNVTFRCDPISEHNRLYWYRQTLGQGPEFLTYFQNEAQLEKSRLLSDRFSAERPKGSFSTLEIQRTEQGDSAMYLCASSSTEDTEAFFGQGTRLTVV.

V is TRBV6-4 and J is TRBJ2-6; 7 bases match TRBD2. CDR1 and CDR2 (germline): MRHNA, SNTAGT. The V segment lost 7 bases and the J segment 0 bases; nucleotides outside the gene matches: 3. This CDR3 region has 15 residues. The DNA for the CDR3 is TGTGCCAGCACCGGCGGGAGCTCTGGGGCCAACGTCCTGACTTTC. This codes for CASTGGSSGANVLTF.

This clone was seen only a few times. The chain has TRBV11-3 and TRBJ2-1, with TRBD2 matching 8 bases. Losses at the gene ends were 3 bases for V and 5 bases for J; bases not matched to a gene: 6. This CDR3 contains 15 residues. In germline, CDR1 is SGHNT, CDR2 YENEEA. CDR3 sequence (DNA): TGTGCCAGCAGCTTTGAGACTAGCGCACACAATGAGCAGTTCTTC. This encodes CASSFETSAHNEQFF.

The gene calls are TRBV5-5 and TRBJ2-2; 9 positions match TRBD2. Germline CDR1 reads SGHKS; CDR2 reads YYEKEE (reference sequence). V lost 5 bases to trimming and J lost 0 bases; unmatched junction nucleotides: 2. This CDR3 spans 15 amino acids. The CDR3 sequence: CASRLAGTNTGELFF. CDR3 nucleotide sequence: TGTGCCAGCAGGCTAGCGGGAACGAACACCGGGGAGCTGTTTTTT.

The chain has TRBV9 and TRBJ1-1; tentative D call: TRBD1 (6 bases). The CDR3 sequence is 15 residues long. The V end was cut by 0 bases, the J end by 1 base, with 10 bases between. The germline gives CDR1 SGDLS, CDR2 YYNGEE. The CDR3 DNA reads TGTGCCAGCAGCGTAGCGACAGGACAGAACACTGAAGCTTTCTTT. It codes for CASSVATGQNTEAFF. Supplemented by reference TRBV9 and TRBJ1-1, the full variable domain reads DSGVTQTPKHLITATGQRVTLRCSPRSGDLSVYWYQQSLDQGLQFLIQYYNGEERAKGNILERFSAQQFPDLHSELNLSSLELGDSALYFCASSVATGQNTEAFFGQGTRLTVV.

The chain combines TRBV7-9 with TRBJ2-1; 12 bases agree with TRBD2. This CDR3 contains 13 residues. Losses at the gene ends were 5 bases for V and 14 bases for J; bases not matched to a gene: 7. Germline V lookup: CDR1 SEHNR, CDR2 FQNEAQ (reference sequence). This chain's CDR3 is CASSPELAGGEFF. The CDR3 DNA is TGTGCCAGCAGCCCAGAACTAGCGGGAGGAGAGTTCTTC.

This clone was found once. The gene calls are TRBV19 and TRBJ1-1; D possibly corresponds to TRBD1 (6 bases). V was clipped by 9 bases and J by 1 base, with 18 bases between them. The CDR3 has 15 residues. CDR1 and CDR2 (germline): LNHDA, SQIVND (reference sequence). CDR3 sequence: CASQGYLGTNTEAFF. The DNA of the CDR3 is TGTGCCAGCCAGGGGTACCTGGGGACGAACACTGAAGCTTTCTTT.

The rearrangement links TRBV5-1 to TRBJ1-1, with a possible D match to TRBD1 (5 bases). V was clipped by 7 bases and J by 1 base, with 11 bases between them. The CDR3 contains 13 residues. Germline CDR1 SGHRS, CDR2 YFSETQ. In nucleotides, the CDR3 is TGCGCCAGCCGAGTGGACACGAACACTGAAGCTTTCTTT. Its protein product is CASRVDTNTEAFF. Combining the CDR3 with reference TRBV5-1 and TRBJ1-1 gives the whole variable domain KAGVTQTPRYLIKTRGQQVTLSCSPISGHRSVSWYQQTPGQGLQFLFEYFSETQRNKGNFPGRFSGRQFSNSRSEMNVSTLELGDSALYLCASRVDTNTEAFFGQGTRLTVV.